The T cell receptor (beta chain) described here comes from a study of blood T cell repertoires in COVID-19. Background on the study: The analysed material was cDNA or gDNA that came from T cells, B-cell-depleted T cells, or PBMCs.

Those enrolled in Seattle joined during active infection and were followed longitudinally afterward. Trimming pared 0 bases from V and 10 bases from J, leaving 13 bases between. This CDR3 comprises 15 residues. Germline CDR1 reads MNHEY; CDR2 reads SVGAGI. In the study's own analysis: Estimated nucleated cell counts came from reference gene primer amplification. Here immunoSEQ multiplex PCR was the method, and the copy in TCRdb shows in-frame clones only, minus some. That table supplies the V and J calls and clone size; D and trimming were determined from the DNA. The table records roughly 160,000 clones, about four fifths of them present only once.

The TCR sequence derives from a woman aged 55-69 years with COVID-19, enrolled during active disease. Material for sequencing was peripheral blood. The V call is TRBV6-5, the J call TRBJ1-6; D gene ambiguous. The CDR3 region is CASSYSADIRSPLHF. CDR3 in DNA: TGTGCCAGCAGTTACTCGGCCGATATACGCTCACCCCTCCACTTT.